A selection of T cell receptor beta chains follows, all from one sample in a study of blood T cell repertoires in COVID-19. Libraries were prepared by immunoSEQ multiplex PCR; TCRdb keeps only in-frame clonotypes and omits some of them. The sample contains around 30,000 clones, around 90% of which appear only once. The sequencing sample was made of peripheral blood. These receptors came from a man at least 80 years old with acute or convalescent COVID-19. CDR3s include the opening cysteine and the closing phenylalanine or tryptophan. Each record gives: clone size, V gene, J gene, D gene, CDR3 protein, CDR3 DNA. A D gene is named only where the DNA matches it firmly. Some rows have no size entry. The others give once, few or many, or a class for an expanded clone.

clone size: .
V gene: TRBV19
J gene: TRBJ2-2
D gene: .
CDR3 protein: CASSPVTANTGELFF
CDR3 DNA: TGTGCCAGTAGTCCGGTCACAGCGAACACCGGGGAGCTGTTTTTT

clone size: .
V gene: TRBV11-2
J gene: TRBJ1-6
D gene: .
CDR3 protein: CASSLEGRGYHF
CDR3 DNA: TGTGCCAGCAGCTTAGAGGGGAGGGGGTATCACTTT

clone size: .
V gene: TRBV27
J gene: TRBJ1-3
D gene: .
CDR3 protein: CASRSWGSGNTIYF
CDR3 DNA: TGTGCCAGCAGGTCTTGGGGCTCGGGAAACACCATATATTTT

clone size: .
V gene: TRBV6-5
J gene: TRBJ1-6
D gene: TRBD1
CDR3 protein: CASSLVLNRGNSPLHF
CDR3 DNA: TGTGCCAGCAGTTTAGTCCTGAACAGGGGGAATTCACCCCTCCACTTT

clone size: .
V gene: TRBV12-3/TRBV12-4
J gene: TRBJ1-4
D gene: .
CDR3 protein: CASRAGREKLFF
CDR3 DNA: TGTGCCAGCAGGGCAGGGCGGGAAAAACTGTTTTTT

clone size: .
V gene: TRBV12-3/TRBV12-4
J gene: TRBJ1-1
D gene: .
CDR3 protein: CASSLRGNTEAFF
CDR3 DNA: TGTGCCAGCAGTTTACGAGGGAACACTGAAGCTTTCTTT

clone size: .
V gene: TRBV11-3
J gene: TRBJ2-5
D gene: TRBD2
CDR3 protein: CASSLGAGLQETQYF
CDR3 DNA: TGTGCCAGCAGCTTAGGAGCGGGGCTCCAAGAGACCCAGTACTTC

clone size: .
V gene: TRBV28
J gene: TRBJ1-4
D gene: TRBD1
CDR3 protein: CASRSTGGDEKLFF
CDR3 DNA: TGTGCCAGCAGGAGTACAGGGGGCGATGAAAAACTGTTTTTT

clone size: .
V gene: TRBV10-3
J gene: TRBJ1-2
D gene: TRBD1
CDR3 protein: CASDRGGNGYTF
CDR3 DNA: TGTGCCTCGGACAGGGGCGGAAATGGCTACACCTTC

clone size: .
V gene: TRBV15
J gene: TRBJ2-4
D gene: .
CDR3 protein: CATSRGDMLAKNIQYF
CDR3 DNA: TGTGCCACCAGCAGAGGGGACATGTTGGCCAAAAACATTCAGTACTTC

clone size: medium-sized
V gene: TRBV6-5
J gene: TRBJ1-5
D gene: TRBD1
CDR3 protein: CASSYGDRGSNQPQHF
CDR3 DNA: TGTGCCAGCAGTTACGGGGACAGAGGTAGCAATCAGCCCCAGCATTTT

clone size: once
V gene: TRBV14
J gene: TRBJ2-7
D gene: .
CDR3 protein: CASSQGGMVIYEQYF
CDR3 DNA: TGTGCCAGCAGCCAAGGGGGCATGGTCATCTACGAGCAGTACTTC

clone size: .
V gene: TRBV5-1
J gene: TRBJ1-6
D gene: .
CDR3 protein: CASSLAFSNSPLHF
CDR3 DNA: TGCGCCAGCAGCTTGGCCTTTTCCAATTCACCCCTCCACTTT

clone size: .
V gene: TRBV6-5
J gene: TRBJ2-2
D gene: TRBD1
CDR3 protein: CASRSDRVGTGELFF
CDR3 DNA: TGTGCCAGCAGATCGGACAGGGTTGGGACCGGGGAGCTGTTTTTT

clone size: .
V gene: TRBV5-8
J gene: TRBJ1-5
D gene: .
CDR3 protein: CASSLSGYQPQHF
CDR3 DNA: TGTGCCAGCAGCTTGAGCGGATATCAGCCCCAGCATTTT

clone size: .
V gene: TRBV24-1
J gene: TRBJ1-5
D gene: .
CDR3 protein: CATSARGNQPQHF
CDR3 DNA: TGTGCCACCAGTGCCCGGGGCAATCAGCCCCAGCATTTT

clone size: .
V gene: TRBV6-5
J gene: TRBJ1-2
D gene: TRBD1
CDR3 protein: CASSFRQGARYGYTF
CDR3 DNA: TGTGCCAGCAGCTTCAGACAGGGGGCGCGGTATGGCTACACCTTC

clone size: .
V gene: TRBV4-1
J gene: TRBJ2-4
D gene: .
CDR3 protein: CASSHRRTVQGLAKNIQYF
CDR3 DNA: TGCGCCAGCAGCCATAGGAGGACAGTCCAGGGGCTAGCCAAAAACATTCAGTACTTC

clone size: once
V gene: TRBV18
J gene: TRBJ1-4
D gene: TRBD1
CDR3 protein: CASSIHTRMAGQPNEKLFF
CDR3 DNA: TGTGCCAGCTCTATCCACACACGCATGGCGGGACAGCCTAATGAAAAACTGTTTTTT

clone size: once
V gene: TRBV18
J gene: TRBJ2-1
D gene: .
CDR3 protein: CASSPRTDSYNEQFF
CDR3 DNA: TGTGCCAGCTCACCCCGCACTGACTCCTACAATGAGCAGTTCTTC

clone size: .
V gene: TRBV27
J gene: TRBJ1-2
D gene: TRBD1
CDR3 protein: CASRVPGQFNGYTF
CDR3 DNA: TGTGCCAGCAGGGTACCGGGACAGTTTAACGGCTACACCTTC

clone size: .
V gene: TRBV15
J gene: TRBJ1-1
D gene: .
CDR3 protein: CATSRDWEAGTEAFF
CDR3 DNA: TGTGCCACCAGCAGAGATTGGGAGGCGGGAACTGAAGCTTTCTTT

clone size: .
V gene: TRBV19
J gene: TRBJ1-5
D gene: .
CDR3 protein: CASNSAGGNQPQHF
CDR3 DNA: TGTGCCAGTAACTCGGCAGGGGGCAATCAGCCCCAGCATTTT

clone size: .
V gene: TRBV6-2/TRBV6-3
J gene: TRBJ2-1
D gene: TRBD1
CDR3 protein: CASSWPGQLSYEQFF
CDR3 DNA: TGTGCCAGCAGTTGGCCGGGACAGCTGTCATATGAGCAGTTCTTC

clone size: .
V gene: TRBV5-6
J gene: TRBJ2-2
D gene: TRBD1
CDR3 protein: CASSLRTGDTGELFF
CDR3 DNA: TGTGCCAGCAGCTTGAGGACAGGGGACACCGGGGAGCTGTTTTTT

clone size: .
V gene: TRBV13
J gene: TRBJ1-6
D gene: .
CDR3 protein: CASSLGPVGGFYNSPLHF
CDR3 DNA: TGTGCCAGCAGCTTAGGGCCCGTCGGGGGTTTCTATAATTCACCCCTCCACTTT

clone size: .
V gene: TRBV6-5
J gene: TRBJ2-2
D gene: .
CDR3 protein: CASSYSRRGTGELFF
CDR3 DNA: TGTGCCAGCAGTTACTCTCGGCGGGGCACCGGGGAGCTGTTTTTT

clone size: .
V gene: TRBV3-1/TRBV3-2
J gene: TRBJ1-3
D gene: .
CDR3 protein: CASGGLRGNTIYF
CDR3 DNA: TGTGCCAGCGGGGGCCTTAGGGGAAACACCATATATTTT

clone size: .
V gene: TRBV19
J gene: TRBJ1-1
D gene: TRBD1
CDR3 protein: CASSMQTGGGLLTEAFF
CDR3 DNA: TGTGCCAGTAGTATGCAGACAGGGGGGGGATTGTTAACTGAAGCTTTCTTT

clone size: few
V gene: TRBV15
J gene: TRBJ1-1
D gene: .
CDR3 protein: CATSKGLDFTEAFF
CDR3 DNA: TGTGCCACCAGCAAGGGGCTAGATTTCACTGAAGCTTTCTTT

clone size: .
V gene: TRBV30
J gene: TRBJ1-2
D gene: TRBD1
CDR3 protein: CAWSVTGQGIYGYTF
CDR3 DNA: TGTGCCTGGAGTGTAACTGGACAGGGGATCTATGGCTACACCTTC

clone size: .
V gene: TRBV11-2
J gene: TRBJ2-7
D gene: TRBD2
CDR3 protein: CASSLGLTSGLYF
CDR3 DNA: TGTGCCAGCAGCTTAGGCCTGACTAGCGGTCTGTACTTC